This TCR beta chain was retrieved from a study of shared clonotypes between healthy human individuals. The wider study: Three CD4 naive, three CD4 memory, two CD8 naive and one CD8 memory plate were used per donor.

Evenly divided among several immunoSEQ plates was the genomic DNA of each subset. TCRdb's table, derived via immunoSEQ multiplex PCR, lists solely in-frame clones and lacks some. This table holds about 2.2 million clones, about 94% found once. Naive CD8 cells were CD45RO-negative, positively selected for CCR7, excluding terminally differentiated effector memory CD45RA+ cells. This CDR3 contains 12 residues. Germline CDR1 is LNHDA and CDR2 is SQIVND (reference sequence). V was shortened by 5 bases and J by 11 bases, with 15 bases between the two germline ends. The clonotype originates from a young man in good health. Some clones in this sample may be carry-over from other donors' samples. Specimen: naive CD8+ T cells from PBMCs. The chain combines TRBV19 with TRBJ1-1, with no clear D. The CDR3 is CASSSTGPGAFF. CDR3 sequence (DNA): TGTGCCAGTAGTTCCACGGGCCCGGGGGCTTTCTTT.